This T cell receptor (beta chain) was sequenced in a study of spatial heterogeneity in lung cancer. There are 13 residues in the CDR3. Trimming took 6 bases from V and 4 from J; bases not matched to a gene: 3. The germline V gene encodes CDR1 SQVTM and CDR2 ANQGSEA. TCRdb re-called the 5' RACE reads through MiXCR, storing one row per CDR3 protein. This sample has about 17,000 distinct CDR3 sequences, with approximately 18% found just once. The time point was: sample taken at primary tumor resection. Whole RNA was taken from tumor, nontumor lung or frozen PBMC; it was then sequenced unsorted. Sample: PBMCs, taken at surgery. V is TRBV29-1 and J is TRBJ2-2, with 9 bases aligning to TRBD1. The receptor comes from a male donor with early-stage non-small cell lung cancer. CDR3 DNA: TGCAGCGTCGGGGACAGGGTCACCGGGGAGCTGTTTTTT. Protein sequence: CSVGDRVTGELFF.